This passage covers 4 T cell receptor beta chains from one sample sequenced in a study of technical replicates of blood from several donors. This table comes from immunoSEQ multiplex PCR, and its TCRdb copy is limited to in-frame clones, with some not included. Of about 100,000 clones in the sample, over 85% are singletons; the top ten hold approximately 0.24%. The specimen sequenced was T cells isolated from PBMCs. The receptors shown here come from a human donor in good health.

The gene calls are TRBV28 and TRBJ1-6, with D perhaps TRBD1 (6 bases). V lost 6 bases, J lost 6 bases, and 21 bases lay in between. This CDR3 contains 17 residues. Germline V lookup: CDR1 MDHEN, CDR2 SYDVKM. The CDR3 sequence is CASSPLVPGAGNSPLHF. The CDR3 DNA sequence: TGTGCCAGCAGCCCCTTAGTCCCAGGGGCGGGTAATTCACCCCTCCACTTT.

This rearrangement joins TRBV11-2 to TRBJ1-2; 10 bases align to TRBD1. The CDR3 has 15 residues. Germline-derived CDR1 and CDR2 are SGHAT and FQNNGV. With V trimmed by 4 bases and J by 7 bases, 9 bases remained unmatched. The CDR3 is CASSSPGTGDRGYTF. The CDR3 coding sequence is TGTGCCAGCAGCTCCCCCGGGACAGGGGATCGTGGCTACACCTTC.

CDR3 nucleotide sequence: TGTGCCAGCACGAGGGGCACAGATACGCAGTATTTT. Amino acid sequence: CASTRGTDTQYF. J is TRBJ2-3 and V is TRBV7-2, with a weak D call TRBD2 (5 bases). Per germline, CDR1 SGHTA and CDR2 FQGNSA. V gave up 7 bases and J gave up 1 base, with 6 bases separating them. This CDR3 has 12 residues.

The chain joins TRBV28 to TRBJ2-7, with D tentatively TRBD1 (6 bases). The CDR3 has 17 amino acids. Trimming pared 3 bases from V and 3 bases from J, leaving 21 bases between. Germline CDR1 reads MDHEN; CDR2 reads SYDVKM. CDR3 residues: CASSFLADRIRRYEQYF. The DNA of the CDR3 is TGTGCCAGCAGTTTTTTAGCCGACAGGATTCGTCGCTACGAGCAGTACTTC.